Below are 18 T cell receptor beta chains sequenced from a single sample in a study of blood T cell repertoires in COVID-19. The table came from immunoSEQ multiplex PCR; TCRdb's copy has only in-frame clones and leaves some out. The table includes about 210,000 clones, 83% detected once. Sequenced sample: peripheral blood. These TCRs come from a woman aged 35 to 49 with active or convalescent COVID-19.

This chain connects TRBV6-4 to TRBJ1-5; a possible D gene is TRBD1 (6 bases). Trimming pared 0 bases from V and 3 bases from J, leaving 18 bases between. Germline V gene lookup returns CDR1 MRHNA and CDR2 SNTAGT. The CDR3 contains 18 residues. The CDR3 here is CASSDSGTPLGPNQPQHF. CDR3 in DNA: TGTGCCAGCAGTGACTCCGGGACACCACTGGGCCCCAATCAGCCCCAGCATTTT.

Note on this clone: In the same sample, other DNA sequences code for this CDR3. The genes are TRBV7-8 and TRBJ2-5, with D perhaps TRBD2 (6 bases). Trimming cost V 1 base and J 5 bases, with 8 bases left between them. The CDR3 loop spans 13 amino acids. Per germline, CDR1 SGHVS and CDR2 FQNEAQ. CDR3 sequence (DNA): TGTGCCAGCAGCTTAGAGGGGAGGGAGACCCAGTACTTC. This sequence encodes CASSLEGRETQYF.

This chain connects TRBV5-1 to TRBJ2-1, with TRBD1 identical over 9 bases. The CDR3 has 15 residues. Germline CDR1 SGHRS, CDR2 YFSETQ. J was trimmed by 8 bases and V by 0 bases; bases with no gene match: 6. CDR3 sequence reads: CASSLVGTGTDEQFF. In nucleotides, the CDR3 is TGCGCCAGCAGCTTGGTTGGGACAGGGACGGATGAGCAGTTCTTC.

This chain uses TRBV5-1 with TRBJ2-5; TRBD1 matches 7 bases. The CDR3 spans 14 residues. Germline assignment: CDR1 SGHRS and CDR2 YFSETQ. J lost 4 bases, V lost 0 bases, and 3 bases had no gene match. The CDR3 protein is CASSLESGGETQYF. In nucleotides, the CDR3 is TGCGCCAGCAGCTTGGAGTCAGGGGGAGAGACCCAGTACTTC.

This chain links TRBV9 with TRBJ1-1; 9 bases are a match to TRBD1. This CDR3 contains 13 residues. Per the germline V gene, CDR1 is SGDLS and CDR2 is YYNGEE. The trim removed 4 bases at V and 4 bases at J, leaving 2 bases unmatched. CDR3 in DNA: TGTGCCAGCAGCCCGACAGGGGGCACTGAAGCTTTCTTT. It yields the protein CASSPTGGTEAFF. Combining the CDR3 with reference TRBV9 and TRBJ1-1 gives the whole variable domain DSGVTQTPKHLITATGQRVTLRCSPRSGDLSVYWYQQSLDQGLQFLIQYYNGEERAKGNILERFSAQQFPDLHSELNLSSLELGDSALYFCASSPTGGTEAFFGQGTRLTVV.

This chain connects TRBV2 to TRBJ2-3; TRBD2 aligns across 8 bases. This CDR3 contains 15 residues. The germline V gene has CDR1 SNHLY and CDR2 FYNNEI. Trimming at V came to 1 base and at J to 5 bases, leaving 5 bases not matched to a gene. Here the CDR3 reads CASSEGRGVGDTQYF. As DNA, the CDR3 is TGTGCCAGCAGTGAAGGGCGGGGGGTTGGAGATACGCAGTATTTT. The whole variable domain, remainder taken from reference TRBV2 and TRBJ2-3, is EPEVTQTPSHQVTQMGQEVILRCVPISNHLYFYWYRQILGQKVEFLVSFYNNEISEKSEIFDDQFSVERPDGSNFTLKIRSTKLEDSAMYFCASSEGRGVGDTQYFGPGTRLTVL.

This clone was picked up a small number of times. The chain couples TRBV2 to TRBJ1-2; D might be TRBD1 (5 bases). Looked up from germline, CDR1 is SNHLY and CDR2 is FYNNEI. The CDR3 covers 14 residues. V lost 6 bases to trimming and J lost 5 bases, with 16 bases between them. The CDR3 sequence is CASRNPRQIYGYTF. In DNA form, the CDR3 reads TGTGCCAGCAGGAATCCGAGACAGATTTATGGCTACACCTTC.

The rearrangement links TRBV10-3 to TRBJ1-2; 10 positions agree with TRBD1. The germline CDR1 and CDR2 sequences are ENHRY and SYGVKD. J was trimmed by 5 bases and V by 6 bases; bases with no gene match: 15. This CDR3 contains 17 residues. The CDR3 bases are TGTGCCATCAGGGCCTTGGACAGGGGGGATTCTGGGTATGGCTACACCTTC. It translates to CAIRALDRGDSGYGYTF.

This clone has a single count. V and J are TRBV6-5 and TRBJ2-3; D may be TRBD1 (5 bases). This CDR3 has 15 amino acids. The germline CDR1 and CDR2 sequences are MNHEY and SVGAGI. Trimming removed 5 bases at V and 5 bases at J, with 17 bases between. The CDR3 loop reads CASSTGSPSVDTQYF. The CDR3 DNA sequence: TGTGCCAGCAGTACAGGCAGCCCCTCGGTAGATACGCAGTATTTT.

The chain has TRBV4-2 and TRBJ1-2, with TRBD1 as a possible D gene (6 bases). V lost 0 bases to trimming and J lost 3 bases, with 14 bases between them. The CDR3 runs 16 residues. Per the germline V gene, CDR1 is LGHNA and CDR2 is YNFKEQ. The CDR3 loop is CASSQDNQGPYYGYTF. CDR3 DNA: TGTGCCAGCAGCCAAGATAATCAGGGGCCTTACTATGGCTACACCTTC.

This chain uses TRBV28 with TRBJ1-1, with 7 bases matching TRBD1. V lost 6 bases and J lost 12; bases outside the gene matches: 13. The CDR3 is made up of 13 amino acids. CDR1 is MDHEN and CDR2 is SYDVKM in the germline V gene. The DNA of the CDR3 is TGTGCCAGCAGCCTGAGGGGTAGGGGGCGAACTTTCTTT. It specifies CASSLRGRGRTFF.

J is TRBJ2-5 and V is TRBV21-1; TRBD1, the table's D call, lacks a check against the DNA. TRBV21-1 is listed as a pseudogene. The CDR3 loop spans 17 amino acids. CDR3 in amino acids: CASSKKLGRGQGETQYF. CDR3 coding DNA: TGTGCCAGCAGCAAAAAACTGGGCAGGGGCCAGGGTGAGACCCAGTACTTC.

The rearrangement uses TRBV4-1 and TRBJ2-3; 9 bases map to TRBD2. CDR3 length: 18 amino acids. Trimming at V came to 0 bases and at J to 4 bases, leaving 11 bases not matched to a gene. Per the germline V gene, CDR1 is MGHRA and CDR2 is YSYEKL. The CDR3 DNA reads TGCGCCAGCAGCCAAGAAAATTACGGCGGGAGGGCCGCAGATACGCAGTATTTT. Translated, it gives CASSQENYGGRAADTQYF.

CDR3 sequence: CASSFIHEQYF. Written as DNA, the CDR3 is TGTGCCAGCAGTTTCATTCACGAGCAGTACTTC. The J gene is TRBJ2-7, the V gene TRBV28; no clear D gene. CDR1 is MDHEN, CDR2 SYDVKM, per germline. V dropped 3 bases and J dropped 5 bases, with 5 bases sitting between them. CDR3 length: 11 amino acids. Filled out from reference TRBV28 and TRBJ2-7, the complete variable domain reads DVKVTQSSRYLVKRTGEKVFLECVQDMDHENMFWYRQDPGLGLRLIYFSYDVKMKEKGDIPEGYSVSREKKERFSLILESASTNQTSMYLCASSFIHEQYFGPGTRLTVT.

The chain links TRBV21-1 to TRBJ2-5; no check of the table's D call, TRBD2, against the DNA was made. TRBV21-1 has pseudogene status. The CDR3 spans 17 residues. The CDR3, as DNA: TGTGCCAGCAGCAAATACCCTCTAGCGGGAGGGCACGAGACCCAGTACTTC. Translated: CASSKYPLAGGHETQYF.

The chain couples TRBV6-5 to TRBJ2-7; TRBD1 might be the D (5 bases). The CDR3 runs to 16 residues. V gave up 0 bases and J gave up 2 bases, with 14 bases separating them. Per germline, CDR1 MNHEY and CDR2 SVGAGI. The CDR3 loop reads CASSYSGALSPYEQYF. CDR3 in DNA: TGTGCCAGCAGTTACTCAGGGGCCCTCAGCCCCTACGAGCAGTACTTC.

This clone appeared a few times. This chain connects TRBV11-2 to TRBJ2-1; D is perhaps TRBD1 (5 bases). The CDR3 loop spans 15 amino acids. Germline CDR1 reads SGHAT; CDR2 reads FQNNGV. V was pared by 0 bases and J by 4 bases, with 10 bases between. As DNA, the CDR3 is TGTGCCAGCAGCTTAGAAGCAGGGCCTTACAATGAGCAGTTCTTC. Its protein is CASSLEAGPYNEQFF.

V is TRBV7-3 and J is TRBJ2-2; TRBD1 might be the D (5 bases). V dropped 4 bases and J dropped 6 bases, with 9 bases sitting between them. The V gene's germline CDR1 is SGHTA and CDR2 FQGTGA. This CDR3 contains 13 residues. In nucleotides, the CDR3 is TGTGCCAGCAGCTCGGACACCCCCGGGGAGCTGTTTTTT. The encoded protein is CASSSDTPGELFF.